Listed below are T cell receptor beta chains from one sample, sequenced in a study of monozygotic twins with inflammatory bowel disease. With the 5' RACE reads reprocessed, TCRdb shows one record per CDR3 protein and no DNA. In all, the sample yields 420,000 or so distinct CDR3 sequences. The material sequenced was blood. These receptors all stem from a human donor with ulcerative colitis or Crohn's disease, or a healthy co-twin of an affected twin (not recorded which). CDR3s include the opening cysteine and the closing phenylalanine or tryptophan. The order of the fields is V gene, J gene, CDR3 protein.

TRBV5-6,TRBJ1-2,CASSSSWGYTF
TRBV7-9,TRBJ2-1,CASSDRDRVRNEQFF
TRBV12-3/TRBV12-4,TRBJ2-2,CASSLSGLNTGELFF
TRBV6-5,TRBJ2-1,CASSYPGRVSYNEQFF
TRBV11-2,TRBJ2-7,CASSSGTGLSSYEQYF
TRBV29-1,TRBJ1-1,CSVGEGPEAFF
TRBV19,TRBJ2-1,CASSTTGTRNNEQFF
TRBV11-2,TRBJ2-1,CASSLGRLLAGVFVYEQFF
TRBV20-1,TRBJ2-3,CSARDLKETTDTQYF
TRBV5-1,TRBJ2-5,CASRELDRPEGTQYF
TRBV7-9,TRBJ2-7,CASSPRTGNPYEQYF
TRBV20-1,TRBJ2-7,CSARESKGLTYEQYF
TRBV6-5,TRBJ2-1,CASSSNPAGGPNRPMFF
TRBV27,TRBJ2-6,CASSYIQGSAGANVLTF
TRBV27,TRBJ1-3,CATRRASGNTIYF
TRBV5-1,TRBJ1-2,CASSFGAGGYTF
TRBV20-1,TRBJ2-1,CSARERPRSGANHYNEQFF
TRBV5-5,TRBJ1-3,CASSLRQRTPGNTIYF
TRBV5-5,TRBJ2-1,CASSLETLEQFF
TRBV6-2/TRBV6-3,TRBJ2-3,CASSYGTSGTDTQYF
TRBV6-1,TRBJ1-1,CASKNLLLSEAFF
TRBV12-3/TRBV12-4,TRBJ2-5,CASRNRDNQETQYF
TRBV20-1,TRBJ2-1,CSASLLKVGSYNEQFF
TRBV29-1,TRBJ2-7,CSGGTTYEQYF
TRBV11-2,TRBJ2-1,CASSLFRVSSGVYNEQFF
TRBV20-1,TRBJ2-1,CSARDLARGAYNEQFF
TRBV15,TRBJ2-7,CATSPRQGWYEQYF
TRBV5-1,TRBJ2-1,CASSPGLAGELREQFF
TRBV10-3,TRBJ2-6,CAITGGGTTSGANVLTF
TRBV23-1,TRBJ2-7,CASSPPGERIFYEQYF
TRBV20-1,TRBJ1-4,CSASRPNEKLFF
TRBV5-1,TRBJ1-6,CASSFDQMVFHF
TRBV7-2,TRBJ1-1,CASSPRGGPTAEAFF
TRBV20-1,TRBJ1-2,CSARPRGGRRDYGYTF
TRBV5-1,TRBJ1-6,CASSLALGGDSPLHF
TRBV27,TRBJ2-1,CASSLSAGWGSNEQFF
TRBV18,TRBJ2-5,CASSPLSGRAETQYF
TRBV30,TRBJ1-1,CAWSVGQGFIEAFF
TRBV2,TRBJ2-7,CASRTPYEQYF
TRBV7-2,TRBJ1-6,CASSLGGGGSYNSPLHF
TRBV20-1,TRBJ2-3,CSATPRGGTQYF
TRBV20-1,TRBJ2-7,CSAETSGEQYF
TRBV5-1,TRBJ2-1,CASSQRYYNEQFF
TRBV7-9,TRBJ1-2,CASSLGEQGIGYTF
TRBV29-1,TRBJ2-5,CSAARGGGQETQYF
TRBV12-3/TRBV12-4,TRBJ2-3,CASSLGLAGATDTQYF
TRBV5-5,TRBJ2-7,CASSKTTAPYEQYF
TRBV5-1,TRBJ1-1,CASTRVTEAFF
TRBV10-3,TRBJ1-2,CAISPGPEKGYTF
TRBV4-2,TRBJ2-3,CASSLRAGGASTDTQYF
TRBV7-4,TRBJ1-5,CASSLFVRVSINQPQHF
TRBV6-1,TRBJ2-5,CASSEYSGRSEYF
TRBV7-9,TRBJ1-1,CASSYGNVNTEAFF
TRBV20-1,TRBJ2-1,CSARSPSGKLDEQFF